The clone carrying this T cell receptor beta chain has more than one count but fewer than ten. Its antigen is unknown. The data belong to a study of STAT5B mutations in CD4+ large granular lymphocyte leukemia. CDR3 length equals 16 residues. Looked up from germline, CDR1 is SGHRS and CDR2 is YFSETQ. With 1 base removed from V and 5 bases from J, the gap between germline ends came to 18 bases. Using immunoSEQ multiplex PCR, the repertoire was profiled, and TCRdb retains in-frame clones only, with some absent. The table has under 25,000 clones, 60% to 80% seen once. Points from the study as a whole: Main leukemic clonotypes were patient-specific, but 25% appeared at low frequency elsewhere. Top patient clones used TRBV06 genes more often: 8/27 versus 2/35 in controls.

Control samples were healthy donors' buffy coats. The TCR was taken from a human donor in good health. Sequences were obtained from CD4+ T cells from blood buffy coats. V and J are TRBV5-1 and TRBJ1-1; D remains unclear. The CDR3 spells CASSLLGPVSVTEAFF. The DNA for the CDR3 is TGCGCCAGCAGCTTGCTAGGTCCAGTTTCGGTAACTGAAGCTTTCTTT.